Listed below are T cell receptor beta chains from one sample, sequenced in a study of T-cell reconstitution after alpha-beta-depleted transplantation in children. TCRdb redid the calling of the PCR reads with MiXCR, one entry per CDR3 protein. Here the sample spans about a million distinct CDR3 sequences, 25% to 35% being singletons. The source was PBMCs, mostly from graft donor cells, collected 360 days after TCRalphabeta/CD19-depleted stem cell transplant. Receptor source: a boy in the first two years of life who had a stem cell transplant for SCID, so the T cells may come from the graft donor. The CDR3 runs from the conserved cysteine through the conserved F or W. Clone size is not always given. Where it is, it says once, few, many or a class for expanded clones.

TRBV7-3,few,CASSLTGRGRDEQFF
TRBV7-3,NA,CASSSGPGGTLNTEAFF
TRBV5-1,many,CASSGTRSYEQYF
TRBV5-1,few,CASSSQGAKGLFLSGANVLTF
TRBV3-1,NA,CASSQGASGDPNEQFF
TRBV24-1,NA,CATSDLQGNQPQHF
TRBV7-9,NA,CASSYTGTGKKRETQYF
TRBV7-2,NA,CASSLRGPHSQYNEQFF
TRBV3-1,NA,CASSRTRVNTEAFF
TRBV3-1,few,CASSRGSVWVGNIQYF
TRBV6-5,few,CASSYGSGVTMAQHF
TRBV13,few,CASSDRQGKQETQYF
TRBV4-1,few,CASSQPGTGELFF
TRBV10-1,NA,CASTGGYTF
TRBV4-2,many,CASSQGPLSGGTDGELFF
TRBV20-1,few,CSALANPGLAVYSSYNEQFF
TRBV20-1,many,CSARFAGGSEQYF
TRBV12-3/TRBV12-4,once,CASSPGTDSPTNEKLFF
TRBV24-1,few,CATSPTLGAEQPQETQYF
TRBV27,once,CASSYQGDSPLHF
TRBV5-5,NA,CASSSRTGGGYGYTF
TRBV4-1,NA,CASSGGAPKNIQYF